This T cell receptor (beta chain) emerged from a study of blood T cell repertoires in COVID-19. About the research overall: The origin of the acute and convalescent COVID-19 samples was the United States, Italy and Spain. T cells, B-cell-depleted T cells, or PBMCs provided the cDNA or gDNA that served as material.

Original handling: Amplification of reference gene primers provided the estimated nucleated cell counts. Some clones are missing from TCRdb's copy, which holds only in-frame ones; the method was immunoSEQ multiplex PCR. V and J calls and clone size are copied from that table; D and trimming were computed from the DNA. The data contain about 97,000 clones, 85% of them singletons. Germline assignment: CDR1 SGDLS and CDR2 YYNGEE. Trimming removed 3 bases at V and 2 bases at J, with 13 bases between. This CDR3 spans 15 amino acids. V and J are TRBV9 and TRBJ2-3; the D gene is possibly TRBD2 (6 bases). This TCR derives from a woman between 65 and 79 years old with active or convalescent COVID-19. Material: peripheral blood. CDR3 amino acids: CASSDGGNPTDTQYF. The CDR3 region has the DNA TGTGCCAGCAGCGACGGGGGAAACCCCACAGATACGCAGTATTTT.